This T cell receptor beta chain comes out of a study of blood T cell repertoires in COVID-19 (dated by TCRdb to the early 2020s). Background for the entire study: Collaborator samples came from the United States, Italy and Spain and covered acute and convalescent phases of COVID-19. The material from the prospective study consisted of cDNA or gDNA derived from T cells, B-cell-depleted T cells, or PBMCs. Samples came from the ongoing ImmuneRACE study (first 160 participants) plus 1,254 subjects from 6 global collaborators. Deeply sampled blood TCRbeta repertoires from subjects exposed to, actively infected with, or recovered from COVID-19 were included in the dataset. Sample metadata almost always included a de-identified subject ID, COVID-19 status, age in years and sex. The repertoires were released in a freely available public database meant as a resource for research on the immune response to SARS-CoV-2. Where HLA class I and class II types were available, the types were taken from metadata supplied by the sample provider, not from assay-based typing.

TCRbeta CDR3 regions were amplified from genomic DNA by means of the immunoSEQ Assay, a bias-controlled multiplex PCR. In the original analysis: The number of nucleated cells in each sample was estimated by amplification of reference gene primers within the assay. To quantify the absolute abundance of each unique TCRbeta CDR3 rearrangement, sequence reads were collapsed and filtered. For each sample, productive Simpson clonality was calculated as the square root of Simpson's diversity index over productive rearrangements. TCRdb retrieved this table from immuneACCESS and kept in-frame rearrangements only. Not all clones are present; in checked studies, unresolved V genes account for under half, and no reason is known for the remainder. Clone size and the V and J calls come from that table; the DNA yielded D and trimming. This sample gives 350,000 to 500,000 clones in total; roughly 84% of them show up just once. The ten largest account for approximately 1.5% of the sample.

Comments on this clone: Its binding antigen is unknown. Base qualities are not at hand, and no much larger clone is one base apart.

In the prospective study, participants were about 18 to 100 years old, resided in around 25 geographic areas of the United States, and were enrolled through a virtual design. In the prospective study, cohorts were assigned on the basis of participant-reported clinical history obtained from a screening survey and a study questionnaire. A participant counted as exposed if, within 2 weeks of entering the study, that participant had been in contact with someone who had a PCR-confirmed or clinician-diagnosed COVID-19 case. In the prospective study, whole blood, serum and a nasopharyngeal or oropharyngeal swab were collected from each participant by mobile phlebotomists. Over a roughly two-month period, participants in the prospective study had the option of providing additional blood draws and questionnaires. Before DNA extraction, prospective study blood samples were shipped either frozen or at room temperature.

V and J lose 0 bases and 2 bases, and a span of 7 bases separates them. The CDR3 holds 14 amino acids from the cysteine to the phenylalanine. Solely the CDR3 DNA is kept, with 42 bases framed from the first base. The germline V gene encodes CDR1 SEHNR and CDR2 FQNEAQ (reference sequence). General conclusions and limits of the study: The quantity of clinical and demographic metadata differed by source and by participant and was supplied without curation.

The chain is made from TRBV7-9 and TRBJ1-2, with no confident D gene call. Source material: PBMCs or T cells enriched from blood (not recorded which). This TCR was sampled from a woman under 30 who had been exposed to COVID-19. CDR3 loop: CASSLAGRNYGYTF. The nucleotide sequence reads as follows: TGTGCCAGCAGCTTAGCAGGCAGGAACTATGGCTACACCTTC.